A single sample is the source of the 17 T cell receptor beta chains below, sequenced in a study of CD8+ T cells in alopecia areata. Isolated RNA was reverse transcribed into cDNA used as the sequencing template. Here immunoSEQ multiplex PCR was the method, and the copy in TCRdb shows in-frame clones only, minus some. Recorded here are approximately 110,000 clones, none singletons. Sequenced input: lesional skin. The receptors come from a C3H/HeJ mouse with alopecia areata. The strain's MHC type: H2-k.

Note on this clone: The listed genes are named as in mouse. From the germline J gene comes the end of the CDR3, since the read stops 4 residues before it. The chain recombines TRBV17 with TRBJ2-1; perhaps TRBD1 as D (5 bases). The CDR3 extends over 16 amino acids. Germline V gene sequence: CDR1 MNHDT, CDR2 YYDKIL. V was pared by 0 bases and J by 5 bases, with 14 bases between. The CDR3 is CASSRDPQGRDAEQFF. The CDR3 bases that were read are TGTGCTAGCAGTAGAGATCCCCAGGGTAGGGATGCT.

About this clone itself: The germline and genes are mouse ones. The read falls 4 residues short of the CDR3 end, and the missing part is taken from the germline J gene. This chain uses TRBV13-3 with TRBJ2-1; 10 bases agree with TRBD2. The CDR3 has 17 residues. V lost 2 bases and J lost 0; bases outside the gene matches: 5. The germline CDR1 and CDR2 sequences are NNHDY and SYVADS. Incomplete CDR3 DNA: TGTGCCAGCAGTGACTGGGGGGGCCCTCATAACTATGCT. Translating it yields CASSDWGGPHNYA. Given in full, the CDR3 is CASSDWGGPHNYAEQFF.

Comment on this clone: The gene symbols are mouse symbols. The read terminates 4 residues ahead of where the CDR3 ends, so the germline J gene completes it. This chain uses TRBV29 with TRBJ2-7, with TRBD2 as a possible D gene (5 bases). Trimming removed 0 bases from V and 0 bases from J, with 9 bases in between. This CDR3 region has 15 residues. The germline CDR1 and CDR2 sequences are MSHET and SYDVDS. CDR3 DNA, as far as it was read: TGTGCTAGCAGTTTATCGATGGGGAGCTCCTAT. This codes for CASSLSMGSSY. In full, the CDR3 reads CASSLSMGSSYEQYF.

This clone was found a few times. The listed genes are named as in mouse. The read ends 4 residues before the CDR3 terminus; that terminus is restored from the germline J gene. The rearrangement links TRBV13-3 to TRBJ2-2, with 9 bases that match TRBD2. The V segment lost 5 bases and the J segment 3 bases; nucleotides outside the gene matches: 5. CDR1 and CDR2 (germline): NNHDY, SYVADS. CDR3 length: 15 amino acids. The CDR3 DNA, read in part, is TGTGCCAGCAGGCCGGGACTGGGCTACACCGGG. It translates to CASRPGLGYTG. The full CDR3 sequence reads CASRPGLGYTGQLYF. The variable domain in full, completed from reference TRBV13-3 and TRBJ2-2, reads EAAVTQSPRSKVAVTGGKVTLSCHQTNNHDYMYWYRQDTGHGLRLIHYSYVADSTEKGDIPDGYKASRPSQENFSLILELASLSQTAVYFCASRPGLGYTGQLYFGEGSKLTVL.

This clone came up a few times. Mouse germline and gene names are used. The read terminates 4 residues ahead of where the CDR3 ends, so the germline J gene completes it. V gene TRBV1 combines with J gene TRBJ2-3; the D gene is possibly TRBD1 (5 bases). This CDR3 is built from 15 residues. Per germline, CDR1 NSQYPW and CDR2 LRSPGD (reference sequence). V was shortened by 4 bases and J by 0 bases, with 11 bases between the two germline ends. The CDR3 sequence is CTCSGQTSSAETLYF. The covered CDR3 bases are TGCACCTGCAGTGGACAGACCTCTAGTGCAGAA.

A note on this clone: All gene names here are mouse names. From the germline J gene comes the end of the CDR3, since the read stops 4 residues before it. The J gene is TRBJ2-7, the V gene TRBV1; TRBD2 aligns across 8 bases. Germline lookup yields CDR1 NSQYPW and CDR2 LRSPGD (reference sequence). The CDR3 spans 15 residues. The CDR3 sequence is CTCSAVGGGGDEQYF. The sequenced part of the CDR3 DNA is TGCACCTGCAGTGCGGTGGGGGGGGGAGGGGAT.

In its sample, this clone was seen a few times. The listed genes are named as in mouse. The read ends 4 residues early relative to the CDR3; the germline J gene fills the gap. The chain carries TRBV16 and TRBJ2-5, with 11 bases that match TRBD2. The CDR3 extends over 17 amino acids. Germline CDR1 and CDR2: SGHSA and FRNQAP. The V gene end was trimmed by 1 base and the J gene end by 0 bases; junction bases not matched to a gene: 3. CDR3: CASSLGDWGFNQDTQYF. CDR3 DNA (partial): TGTGCAAGCAGCTTAGGGGACTGGGGGTTTAACCAAGAC.

Notes on this clone: These gene names are mouse names. The read stops 4 residues short of the end of the CDR3; the missing end is completed from the germline J gene. This chain joins TRBV19 and TRBJ1-4; 11 nucleotides line up with TRBD1. The V and J ends lost 3 bases and 0 bases, in that order; junction bases with no gene match: 4. The CDR3 sequence is 17 residues long. The V gene's germline CDR1 is FNHDT and CDR2 SITEND (reference sequence). The covered CDR3 bases are TGTGCCAGCAGTACCGGGACAGGGGGGTTTTCCAACGAA. The encoded protein is CASSTGTGGFSNE. Given in full, the CDR3 is CASSTGTGGFSNERLFF.

With respect to this clone: Mouse gene names and germline throughout. With the read ending 4 residues before the CDR3 end, the germline J gene is used to fill in that end. V and J are TRBV17 and TRBJ2-1; 13 bases are shared with TRBD2. Germline V gene lookup returns CDR1 MNHDT and CDR2 YYDKIL. CDR3 length equals 15 residues. Unmatched junction bases numbered 1, after V lost 3 bases and J lost 5 bases. CDR3 bases read: TGTGCTAGCAGTAGGGGACTGGGGGGGAATGCT. This gives the protein CASSRGLGGNA. The full CDR3 is CASSRGLGGNAEQFF.

Concerning this clone: Mouse gene names apply. The read ends 4 residues early relative to the CDR3; the germline J gene fills the gap. The chain combines TRBV1 with TRBJ2-4, with TRBD2 matching 10 bases. J lost 2 bases, V lost 3 bases, and 5 bases had no gene match. Germline lookup yields CDR1 NSQYPW and CDR2 LRSPGD (reference sequence). This CDR3 has 16 residues. The sequenced CDR3 bases are TGCACCTGCAGTGCCTCTGGGGGGGCGGATCAAAAC. It is translated as CTCSASGGADQN. The entire CDR3 sequence reads CTCSASGGADQNTLYF.

With respect to this clone: The gene names here belong to mouse. Coverage ceases 4 residues before the CDR3 finishes, and the germline J gene fills in the end. The V gene is TRBV1, the J gene TRBJ2-2; 8 nucleotides match TRBD2. This CDR3 is 16 amino acids long. The germline V gene encodes CDR1 NSQYPW and CDR2 LRSPGD (reference sequence). V trimming: 3 bases; J trimming: 0 bases; junction bases outside the gene matches: 3. The CDR3 bases that were read are TGCACCTGCAGTGCGCTGGGGGGTGCAAACACCGGG. Protein: CTCSALGGANTG. The whole CDR3 protein is CTCSALGGANTGQLYF.

As regards this clone: TCRdb and the translated DNA give different amino acids at residue 10; the protein presented here is the one translated from the DNA. Gene names and germline refer to mouse. Sequencing ends 3 residues short of the CDR3 end; the germline J gene provides the rest. This chain uses TRBV31 with TRBJ1-6; D is ambiguous. TRBJ1-6 belongs to the ORF category, with a function that is uncertain. This CDR3 is built from 13 residues. CDR1 is GKSSPN, CDR2 SITVG, per germline. Deletions cut 0 bases from V and 8 bases from J, with 8 bases between. The DNA read from the CDR3 is TGTGCCTGGAGTCTCTTACAAGATTCGCCC. It yields the protein CAWSLLQDSP. The CDR3 in full is CAWSLLQDSPLYF.

This clone was seen more than once but under ten times. Any gene name here is a mouse gene name. The read finishes 4 residues shy of the CDR3 end, and the germline J gene is used to complete it. The chain links TRBV19 to TRBJ2-1; D is unclear. This CDR3 spans 14 amino acids. Germline CDR1 and CDR2: FNHDT and SITEND (reference sequence). Trimming stripped 1 base from V and 4 bases from J, with 9 bases between. CDR3 DNA, as far as it was read: TGTGCCAGCAGTATAAACAGAAAGTATGCT. Translating it yields CASSINRKYA. The entire CDR3 sequence reads CASSINRKYAEQFF.

This clone was found a few times. Gene names are the mouse ones. The read halts 4 residues ahead of the CDR3 end, with the missing end drawn from the germline J gene. J is TRBJ2-1 and V is TRBV19, with 8 bases that match TRBD2. The J segment lost 3 bases and the V segment lost 6 bases, leaving 8 bases of the junction unmatched. This CDR3 has 15 residues. Germline V CDR1 and CDR2: FNHDT, SITEND (reference sequence). CDR3 region: CASNLRTGFYAEQFF. The sequenced CDR3 bases are TGTGCCAGCAATCTTCGGACTGGGTTCTATGCT.

As for this clone: Mouse gene names apply. The CDR3 end lies 4 residues beyond the end of the read and is filled in from the germline J gene. The rearrangement links TRBV13-3 to TRBJ2-3; D remains unclear. V shed 5 bases and J shed 1 base, with 11 bases lying between them. The CDR3 consists of 14 residues. CDR1 and CDR2 from the germline V gene are NNHDY and SYVADS. CDR3 DNA, as far as it was read: TGTGCCAGCAGCCCCAGACATCGTGCAGAA. Its translation is CASSPRHRAE. The entire CDR3 is CASSPRHRAETLYF.

This clone was seen a handful of times. At one end the junction does not follow the germline gene, possibly because of a read error. All gene names here are mouse names. The sequence runs out 4 residues before the end of the CDR3; the remainder is reconstructed from the germline J gene. This chain joins TRBV3 and TRBJ2-5; 9 positions match TRBD2. The CDR3 runs 14 residues. Germline V gives CDR1 SNHLY, CDR2 FYNGKV (reference sequence). This chain's CDR3 is CARSTTGGQDTQYF. The part of the CDR3 DNA that was read is TGTGCCCGCAGCACGACTGGGGGCCAAGAC. The entire variable domain, with the rest obtained from reference TRBV3 and TRBJ2-5, is as follows: GPKVLQIPSHQIIDMGQMVTLNCDPVSNHLYFYWYKQILGQQMEFLVNFYNGKVMEKSKLFKDQFSVERPDGSYFTLKIQPTALEDSAVYFCARSTTGGQDTQYFGPGTRLLVL.

This clone was counted ten times or more. Mouse germline and gene names are used. Read coverage stops 4 residues before the CDR3 terminus; the germline J gene supplies the remainder. The chain combines TRBV14 with TRBJ2-1, with TRBD2 matching over 13 bases. V shed 4 bases, J shed 3 bases, and the junction held 1 base outside the gene matches. The CDR3 consists of 15 residues. CDR1 and CDR2 (germline): SGHDT, FRDEAV. CDR3 DNA, as far as it was read: TGTGCCAGCAGTCGGGACTGGGGGGGCTATGCT. It codes for CASSRDWGGYA. The CDR3 reads in full as CASSRDWGGYAEQFF.